This note documents a single TCR beta chain sequence. V lost 7 bases to trimming and J lost 4 bases; unmatched junction nucleotides: 7. Per the germline V gene, CDR1 is MDHEN and CDR2 is SYDVKM. The CDR3 contains 13 residues. This record comes from a study of radiotherapy plus CTLA-4 blockade in lung cancer. The method was immunoSEQ multiplex PCR; TCRdb's version includes in-frame clones alone and lacks a portion of them. The sample includes about 39,000 clones, about four fifths of them seen just once. This sequence joins TRBV28 and TRBJ2-7, with 7 bases aligning to TRBD1. Sequenced here: peripheral blood, sampled from a patient treated with radiotherapy plus ipilimumab. The clonotype comes from a human donor with non-small cell lung cancer that progressed on radiotherapy plus ipilimumab. The CDR3 spells CASNQGQLYEQYF. The CDR3 coding sequence is TGTGCCAGCAACCAGGGACAGCTTTACGAGCAGTACTTC.